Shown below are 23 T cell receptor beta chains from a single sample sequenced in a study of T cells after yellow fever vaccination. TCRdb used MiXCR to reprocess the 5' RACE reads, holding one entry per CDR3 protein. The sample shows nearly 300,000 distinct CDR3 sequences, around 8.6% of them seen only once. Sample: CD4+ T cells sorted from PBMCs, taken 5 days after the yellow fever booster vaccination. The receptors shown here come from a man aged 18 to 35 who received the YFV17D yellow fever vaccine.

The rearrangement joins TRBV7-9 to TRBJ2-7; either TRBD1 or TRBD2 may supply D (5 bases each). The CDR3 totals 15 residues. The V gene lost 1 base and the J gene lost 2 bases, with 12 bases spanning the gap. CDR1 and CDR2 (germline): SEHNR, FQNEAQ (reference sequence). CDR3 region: CASSLGGTYAYEQYV. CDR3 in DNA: TGTGCCAGCAGCTTAGGAGGGACGTACGCCTACGAGCAGTACGTC.

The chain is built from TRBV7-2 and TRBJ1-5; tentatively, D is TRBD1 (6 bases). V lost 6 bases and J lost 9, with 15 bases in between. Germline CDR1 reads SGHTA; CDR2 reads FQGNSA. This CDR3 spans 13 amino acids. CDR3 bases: TGTGCCAGCAGTTCCCGGGAGGGGGGGCCCCAGCATTTT. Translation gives CASSSREGGPQHF. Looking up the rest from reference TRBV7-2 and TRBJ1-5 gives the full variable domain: GAGVSQSPSNKVTEKGKDVELRCDPISGHTALYWYRQSLGQGLEFLIYFQGNSAPDKSGLPSDRFSAERTGGSVSTLTIQRTQQEDSAVYLCASSSREGGPQHFGDGTRLSIL.

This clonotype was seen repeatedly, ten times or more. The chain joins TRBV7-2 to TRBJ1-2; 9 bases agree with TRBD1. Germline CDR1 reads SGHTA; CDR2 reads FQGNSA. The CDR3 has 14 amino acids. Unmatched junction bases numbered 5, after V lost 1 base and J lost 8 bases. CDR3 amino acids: CASSLGDRVKGYTF. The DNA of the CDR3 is TGTGCCAGCAGCTTAGGGGACAGGGTAAAAGGCTACACCTTC. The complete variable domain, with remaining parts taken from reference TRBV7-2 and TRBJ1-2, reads GAGVSQSPSNKVTEKGKDVELRCDPISGHTALYWYRQSLGQGLEFLIYFQGNSAPDKSGLPSDRFSAERTGGSVSTLTIQRTQQEDSAVYLCASSLGDRVKGYTFGSGTRLTVV.

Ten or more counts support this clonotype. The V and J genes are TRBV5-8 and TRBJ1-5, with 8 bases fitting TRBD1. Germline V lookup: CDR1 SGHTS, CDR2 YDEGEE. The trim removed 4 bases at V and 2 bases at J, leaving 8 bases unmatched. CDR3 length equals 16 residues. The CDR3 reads CASSKGQDGGNQPQHF. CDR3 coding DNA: TGTGCCAGCAGCAAGGGACAGGATGGAGGCAATCAGCCCCAGCATTTT.

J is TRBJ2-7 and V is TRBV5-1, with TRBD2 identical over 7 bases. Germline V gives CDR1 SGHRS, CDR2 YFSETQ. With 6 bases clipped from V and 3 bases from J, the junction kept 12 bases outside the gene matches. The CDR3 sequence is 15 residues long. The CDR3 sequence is CASKVRGGGIYEQYF. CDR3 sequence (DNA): TGCGCCAGCAAGGTTCGGGGCGGGGGAATCTACGAGCAGTACTTC.

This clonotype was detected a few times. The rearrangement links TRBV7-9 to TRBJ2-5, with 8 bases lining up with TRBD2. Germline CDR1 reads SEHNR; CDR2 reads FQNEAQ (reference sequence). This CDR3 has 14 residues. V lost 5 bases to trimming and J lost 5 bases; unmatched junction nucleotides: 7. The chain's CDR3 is CASSTRPGGETQYF. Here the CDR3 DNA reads TGTGCCAGCAGCACCAGACCGGGGGGGGAGACCCAGTACTTC.

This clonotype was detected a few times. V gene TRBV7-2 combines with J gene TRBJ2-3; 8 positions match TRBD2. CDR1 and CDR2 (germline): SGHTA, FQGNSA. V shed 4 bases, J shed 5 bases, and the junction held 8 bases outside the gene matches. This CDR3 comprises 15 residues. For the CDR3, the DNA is TGTGCCAGCAGCTCGGGAGCGGGGGTGGTAGATACGCAGTATTTT. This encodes CASSSGAGVVDTQYF.

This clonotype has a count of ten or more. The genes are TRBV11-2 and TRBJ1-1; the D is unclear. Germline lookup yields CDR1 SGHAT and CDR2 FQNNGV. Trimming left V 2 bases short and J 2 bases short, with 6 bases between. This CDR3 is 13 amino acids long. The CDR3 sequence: CASSLSTNTEAFF. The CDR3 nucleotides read TGTGCCAGCAGCTTATCCACCAACACTGAAGCTTTCTTT.

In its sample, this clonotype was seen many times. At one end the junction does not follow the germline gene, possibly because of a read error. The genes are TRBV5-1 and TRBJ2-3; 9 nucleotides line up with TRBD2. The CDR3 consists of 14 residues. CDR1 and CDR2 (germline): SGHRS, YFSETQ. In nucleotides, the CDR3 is TGTGCCAGCAGCTTAGCGGGGGGCACAGATACGCAGTATTTT. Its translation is CASSLAGGTDTQYF. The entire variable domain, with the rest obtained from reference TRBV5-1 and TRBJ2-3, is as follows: KAGVTQTPRYLIKTRGQQVTLSCSPISGHRSVSWYQQTPGQGLQFLFEYFSETQRNKGNFPGRFSGRQFSNSRSEMNVSTLELGDSALYLCASSLAGGTDTQYFGPGTRLTVL.

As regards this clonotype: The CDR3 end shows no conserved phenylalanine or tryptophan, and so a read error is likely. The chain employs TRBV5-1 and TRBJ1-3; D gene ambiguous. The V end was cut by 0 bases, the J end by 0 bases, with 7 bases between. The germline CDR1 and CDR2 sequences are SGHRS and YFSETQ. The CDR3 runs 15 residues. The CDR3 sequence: CASSLGVASGNTIYI. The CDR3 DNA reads TGCGCCAGCAGCTTGGGCGTCGCCTCTGGAAACACCATATATATT.

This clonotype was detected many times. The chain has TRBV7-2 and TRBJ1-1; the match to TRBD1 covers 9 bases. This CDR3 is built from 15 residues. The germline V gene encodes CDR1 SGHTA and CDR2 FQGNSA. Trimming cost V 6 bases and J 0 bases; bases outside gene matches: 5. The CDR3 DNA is TGTGCCAGCAGTCCTAGGACAGGGGTGAACACTGAAGCTTTCTTT. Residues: CASSPRTGVNTEAFF.

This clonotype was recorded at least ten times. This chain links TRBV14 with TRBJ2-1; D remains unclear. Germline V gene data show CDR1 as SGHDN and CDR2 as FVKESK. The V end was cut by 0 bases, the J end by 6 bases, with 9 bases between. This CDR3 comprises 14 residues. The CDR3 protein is CASSQELWVNEQFF. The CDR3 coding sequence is TGTGCCAGCAGCCAAGAGCTTTGGGTCAATGAGCAGTTCTTC.

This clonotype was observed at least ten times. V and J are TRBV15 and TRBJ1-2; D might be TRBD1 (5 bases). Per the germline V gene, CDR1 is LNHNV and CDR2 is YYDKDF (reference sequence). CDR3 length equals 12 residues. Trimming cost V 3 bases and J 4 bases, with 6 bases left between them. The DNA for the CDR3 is TGTGCCACCAGCAGTCAGGGCTATGGCTACACCTTC. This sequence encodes CATSSQGYGYTF.

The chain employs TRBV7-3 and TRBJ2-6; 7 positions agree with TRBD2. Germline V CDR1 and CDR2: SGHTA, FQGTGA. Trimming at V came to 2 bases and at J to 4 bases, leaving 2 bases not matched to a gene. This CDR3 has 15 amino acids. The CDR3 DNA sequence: TGTGCCAGCAGCTTAGGGGGGGTCGGGGCCAACGTCCTGACTTTC. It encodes CASSLGGVGANVLTF.

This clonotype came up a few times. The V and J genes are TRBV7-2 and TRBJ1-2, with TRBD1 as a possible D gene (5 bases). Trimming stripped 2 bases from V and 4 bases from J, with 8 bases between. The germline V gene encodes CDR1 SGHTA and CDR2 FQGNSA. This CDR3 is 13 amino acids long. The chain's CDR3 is CASSLSGSYGYTF. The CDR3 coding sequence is TGTGCCAGCAGCTTATCAGGGAGCTATGGCTACACCTTC.

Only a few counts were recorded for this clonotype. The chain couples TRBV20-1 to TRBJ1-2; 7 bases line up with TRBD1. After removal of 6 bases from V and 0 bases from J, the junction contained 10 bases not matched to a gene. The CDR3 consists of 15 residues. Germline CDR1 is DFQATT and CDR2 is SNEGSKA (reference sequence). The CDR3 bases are TGCAGTGCACAAGATCCGGGACAGACTAACTATGGCTACACCTTC. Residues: CSAQDPGQTNYGYTF.

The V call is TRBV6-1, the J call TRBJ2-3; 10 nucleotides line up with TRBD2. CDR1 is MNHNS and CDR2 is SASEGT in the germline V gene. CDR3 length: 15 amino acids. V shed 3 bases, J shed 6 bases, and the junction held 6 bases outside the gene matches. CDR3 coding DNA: TGTGCCAGCAGTGACTCCGGGACTAGCGCGGATACGCAGTATTTT. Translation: CASSDSGTSADTQYF.

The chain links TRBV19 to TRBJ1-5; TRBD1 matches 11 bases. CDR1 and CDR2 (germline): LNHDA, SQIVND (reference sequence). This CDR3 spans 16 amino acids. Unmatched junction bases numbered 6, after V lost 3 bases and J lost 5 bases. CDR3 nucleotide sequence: TGTGCCAGTAGTATTCCATGGGACAGGGGGTATCAGCCCCAGCATTTT. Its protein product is CASSIPWDRGYQPQHF.

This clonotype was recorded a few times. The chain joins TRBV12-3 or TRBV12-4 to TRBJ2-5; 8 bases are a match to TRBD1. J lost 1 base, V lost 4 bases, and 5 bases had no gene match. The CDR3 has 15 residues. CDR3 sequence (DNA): TGTGCCAGCAGTTATGGACAGGGTGTCCAAGAGACCCAGTACTTC. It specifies CASSYGQGVQETQYF.

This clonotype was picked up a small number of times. The CDR3 spells CASSQAGLAVETQYF. The CDR3 DNA sequence: TGTGCCAGCAGCCAGGCCGGGCTAGCGGTGGAGACCCAGTACTTC. The genes are TRBV4-2 and TRBJ2-5, with 7 bases identical to TRBD2. This CDR3 is built from 15 residues. Germline CDR1 LGHNA, CDR2 YNFKEQ. Trimming took 3 bases from V and 5 from J; bases not matched to a gene: 9.

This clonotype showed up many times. This chain's CDR3 is CASSLGDLSYEQYV. CDR3 bases: TGTGCCAGCAGCTTGGGGGACCTATCCTACGAGCAGTACGTC. The chain employs TRBV11-1 and TRBJ2-7; D possibly uses TRBD1 or TRBD2 (5 bases each). The CDR3 length is 14 residues. Germline values: CDR1 SGHAT, CDR2 FQDESV (reference sequence). The V end was cut by 3 bases, the J end by 1 base, with 10 bases between.

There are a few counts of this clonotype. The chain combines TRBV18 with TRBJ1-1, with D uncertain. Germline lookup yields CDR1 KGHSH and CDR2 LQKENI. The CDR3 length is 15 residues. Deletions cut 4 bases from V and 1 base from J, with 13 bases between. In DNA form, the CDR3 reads TGTGCCAGCTCACGACTACAGACGGGGAACACTGAAGCTTTCTTT. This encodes CASSRLQTGNTEAFF.

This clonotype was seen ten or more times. Written as DNA, the CDR3 is TGCGCCAGCAGCTTGGAGCAGGGCCTAGATACGCAGTATTTT. Its translation: CASSLEQGLDTQYF. The rearrangement uses TRBV5-1 and TRBJ2-3, with a weak D call TRBD1 (5 bases). This CDR3 is built from 14 residues. CDR1 and CDR2 (germline): SGHRS, YFSETQ. V was shortened by 0 bases and J by 5 bases, with 10 bases between the two germline ends.